Below, one T cell receptor beta chain is given with its context. The antigen it binds to is not known. Per-base qualities were not stored, and no clone one base away is much larger. The sample originates from a study of CD8 T cells in ankylosing spondylitis listed by TCRdb under 2017. In terms of the full investigation: The study profiled T cell receptor beta repertoires in healthy donors and ankylosing spondylitis patients to find disease-linked TCR variants. Peripheral blood samples were taken, and synovial fluid was additionally collected from ankylosing spondylitis patients. The whole study cohort included over a hundred healthy donors and about two dozen ankylosing spondylitis patients. Summary of the overall study and its limitations: Some motif variants were previously reported in synovial fluid and blood of reactive arthritis patients, suggesting common disease-initiation mechanisms. The disease-linked clones were reported to be significantly enriched in matched synovial fluid samples from ankylosing spondylitis patients. A TCR beta motif of several highly homologous amino acid variants appeared characteristic of blood from ankylosing spondylitis patients. A CD8+ phenotype was shown by the disease-linked clones, which were found at relatively low frequencies in peripheral blood.

TCRdb records Illumina HiSeq 2500 as the sequencer. TCR beta libraries were prepared by quantitative 5'-RACE with molecular barcodes. Turning to the authors' computational methods: To identify disease-linked TCR variants, a new computational method was used, one built on a probabilistic model of VDJ rearrangement. The public sequencing data were trimmed at Q25 with fastp and processed into clonotypes with MiXCR by TCRdb, which kept only in-frame beta chains. Here each entry gathers all rows of one CDR3 protein and keeps the most common genes and DNA. The V and J calls follow TCRdb's processing rather than the paper's. The sample contains 400,000 to 450,000 distinct CDR3 sequences, roughly a sixth of them found a single time. Just over 1% of the sample lies in the top ten. The germline V gene (reference sequence) sets CDR1 to SGHKS and CDR2 to YYEKEE. V lost 2 bases and J lost 2 bases, and the count of bases not matched to a germline gene is 12. The CDR3 sequence holds 17 residues, the cysteine and phenylalanine included. Here the CDR3 DNA is all that survives: 51 bases in frame from base 1.

The TCR sequence derives from a male donor with ankylosing spondylitis. Sequencing was carried out using blood, either unsorted or a sorted T cell fraction (not recorded which). The rearrangement combines TRBV5-5 with TRBJ2-7, with 8 junctional bases fitting TRBD2. The DNA sequence reads TGTGCCAGCAGCTTAGGGACTAGATCGAGGCAGCCCTACGAGCAGTACTTC. This translates into CASSLGTRSRQPYEQYF.